This T cell receptor (beta chain) was obtained from a study of blood T cell repertoires in COVID-19. Turning to the study itself: Whether acute or convalescent, the COVID-19 samples came from the United States, Italy and Spain. Sample material is recorded as cDNA or gDNA derived from T cells, B-cell-depleted T cells, or PBMCs.

Patients at the Seattle site were enrolled during active infection and followed longitudinally. As originally analysed: Using reference gene primer amplification, nucleated cell counts were estimated. The table came from immunoSEQ multiplex PCR; TCRdb's copy has only in-frame clones and leaves some out. The V and J calls and clone size come from that table; D and trimming were worked out from the DNA. The table includes around 150,000 clones, approximately 80% detected once. The receptor comes from a woman between 35 and 50 years old with COVID-19, enrolled during active disease. Sequenced input: peripheral blood.

CDR3 protein: CATPGSFFTPQHF. In DNA form, the CDR3 reads TGTGCTACGCCGGGATCCTTCTTCACGCCCCAGCATTTT. The V call is TRBV12-5, the J call TRBJ1-5, with D hard to call. Deletions cut 10 bases from V and 9 bases from J, with 19 bases between. The CDR3 extends over 13 amino acids. Germline CDR1 is LGHNT and CDR2 is FRNRAP.